This TCR beta chain was sequenced for a study of blood T cell repertoires in COVID-19. Study details: Collection of acute and convalescent COVID-19 samples took place in the United States, Italy and Spain. Nucleic acid was either cDNA or gDNA, and it came from T cells, B-cell-depleted T cells, or PBMCs.

Per the study methods: Estimation of nucleated cell counts relied on the amplification of reference gene primers. Only in-frame clones appear in the TCRdb table, and some are missing; sequencing was by immunoSEQ multiplex PCR. The V and J calls and clone size come from that table; D and trimming were worked out from the DNA. This table has approximately 94,000 clones, about nine tenths appearing once. V was cut by 8 bases and J by 4 bases, with 17 bases left in between. This CDR3 comprises 14 residues. The germline V gene encodes CDR1 MDHEN and CDR2 SYDVKM. Source material: peripheral blood. V usage is TRBV28 and J usage is TRBJ1-2; weak D call: TRBD1 (6 bases). This clonotype was sampled from a woman in her fifties or sixties in a cohort sampled during active COVID-19. In nucleotides, the CDR3 is TGTGCCAGCGCCACGGGCAGGGGCAGCTATGGCTACACCTTC. This translates into CASATGRGSYGYTF.